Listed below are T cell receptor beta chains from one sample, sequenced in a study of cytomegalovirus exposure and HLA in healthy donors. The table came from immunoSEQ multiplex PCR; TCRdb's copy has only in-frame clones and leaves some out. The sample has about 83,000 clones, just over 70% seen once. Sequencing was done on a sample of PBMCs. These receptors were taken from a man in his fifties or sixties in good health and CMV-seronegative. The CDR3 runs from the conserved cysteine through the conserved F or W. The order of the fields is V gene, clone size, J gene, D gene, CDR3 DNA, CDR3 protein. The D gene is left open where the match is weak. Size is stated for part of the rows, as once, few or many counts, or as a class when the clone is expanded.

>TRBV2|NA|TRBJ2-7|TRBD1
TGTGCCAGCAGAGGACAGGGACAGTACGAGCAGTACTTC
CASRGQGQYEQYF
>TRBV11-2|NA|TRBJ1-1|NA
TGTGCCAGCAGCTTAGATCGGGAGGTTGAAGCTTTCTTT
CASSLDREVEAFF
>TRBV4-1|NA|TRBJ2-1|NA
TGCGCCGTTAGCGACCGATACAATGAGCAGTTCTTC
CAVSDRYNEQFF
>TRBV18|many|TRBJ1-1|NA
TGTGCCAGCTCACCAGAAACTGCGAACACTGAAGCTTTCTTT
CASSPETANTEAFF
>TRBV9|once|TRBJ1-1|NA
TGTGCCAGCAGCGTAGAGGCAGGGATGGGGTGGACTGAAGCTTTCTTT
CASSVEAGMGWTEAFF
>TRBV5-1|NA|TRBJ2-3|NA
TGCGCCAGCAGCTTGGGACAGAGCACAGATACGCAGTATTTT
CASSLGQSTDTQYF
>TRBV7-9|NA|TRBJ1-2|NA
TGTGCCAGCAGCCTGGCAGCTAACTATGGCTACACCTTC
CASSLAANYGYTF
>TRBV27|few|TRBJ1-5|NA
TGTGCCAGCAGTTCCTCGTCAGGGTATAGCAATCAGCCCCAGCATTTT
CASSSSSGYSNQPQHF
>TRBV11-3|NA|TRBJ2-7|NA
TGTGCCAGCAGCTTAGGGGGTACAGGGAACCACGAGCAGTACTTC
CASSLGGTGNHEQYF
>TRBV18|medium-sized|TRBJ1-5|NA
TGTGCCAGCTCACCACCAGAACAGTCCGTGCCCCAGCATTTT
CASSPPEQSVPQHF
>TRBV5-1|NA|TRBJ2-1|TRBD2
TGCGCCAGCAGCTTAGCGGGGGCCAGCTCCTACAATGAGCAGTTCTTC
CASSLAGASSYNEQFF
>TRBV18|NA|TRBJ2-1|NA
TGTGCCAGCTCCCGCGGCCTTAATGAGCAGTTCTTC
CASSRGLNEQFF
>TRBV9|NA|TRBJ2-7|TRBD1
TGTGCCAGCAGCCCCCAGACAGGGGTAGAGCAGTACTTC
CASSPQTGVEQYF
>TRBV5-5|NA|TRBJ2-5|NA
TGTGCCAGCAGCACAGTTGGGCCCCAGAGGGCCCAGTACTTC
CASSTVGPQRAQYF
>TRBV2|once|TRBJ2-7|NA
TGTGCCAGCAGTGAAGGGCGGGGGCGAACCTACGAGCAGTACTTC
CASSEGRGRTYEQYF
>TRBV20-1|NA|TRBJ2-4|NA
TGCAGTGCTAGAGCTAGGAACATTCAGTACTTC
CSARARNIQYF
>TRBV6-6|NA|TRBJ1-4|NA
TGTGCCAGCAGTTACCTGGGCACTAATGAAAAACTGTTTTTT
CASSYLGTNEKLFF
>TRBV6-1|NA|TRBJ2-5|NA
TGTGCCAGCAGTGAGATGGGGGCCCGGGAGACCCAGTACTTC
CASSEMGARETQYF
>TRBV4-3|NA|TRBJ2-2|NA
TGCGCCAGCAGCCAAGATTTTAGCGGGGAGCTGTTTTTT
CASSQDFSGELFF
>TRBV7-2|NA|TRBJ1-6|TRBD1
TGTGCCAGCAGCTTAAACAGGGGGAATTCACCCCTCCACTTT
CASSLNRGNSPLHF
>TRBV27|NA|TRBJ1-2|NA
TGTGCCAGCAGATCCCTTGACGACAGGAACTATGGCTACACCTTC
CASRSLDDRNYGYTF
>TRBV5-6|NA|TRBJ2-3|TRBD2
TGTGCCAGCAGCGTACTTACTAGCGGGAGTAGCACAGATACGCAGTATTTT
CASSVLTSGSSTDTQYF
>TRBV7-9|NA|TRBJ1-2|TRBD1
TGTGCCAGCAGCTTTCCCGATTCGGACAGGGGGAAGGATGGCTACACCTTC
CASSFPDSDRGKDGYTF
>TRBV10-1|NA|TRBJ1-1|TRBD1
TGCGCCAGCAGTCCCCGACAGGGCCCTACGATCCACACTGAAGCTTTCTTT
CASSPRQGPTIHTEAFF
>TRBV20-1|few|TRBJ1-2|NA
TGCAGTGCTGAAGAGTTGGGCTACACCTTC
CSAEELGYTF
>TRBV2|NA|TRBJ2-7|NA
TGTGCCAGCAGCTTAACCGGGACTTCCTCCTACGAGCAGTACTTC
CASSLTGTSSYEQYF
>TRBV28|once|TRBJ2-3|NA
TGTGCCAGCAGTTTAACGACTCGGACAGATACGCAGTATTTT
CASSLTTRTDTQYF
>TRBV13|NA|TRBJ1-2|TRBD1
TGTGCCAGCAGCTCAAACAGGGGAGGAAGAGGCTACACCTTC
CASSSNRGGRGYTF
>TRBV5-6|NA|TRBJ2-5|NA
TGTGCCAGCAGCTTGGGGGTCAGGGTCGTGGAGACCCAGTACTTC
CASSLGVRVVETQYF
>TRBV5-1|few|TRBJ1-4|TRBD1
TGCGCCAGCAGCTCACAGGGGTTGGATGAAAAACTGTTTTTT
CASSSQGLDEKLFF
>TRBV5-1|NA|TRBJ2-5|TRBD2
TGCGCCAGCAGCTTGAGTAGCGGGAGGGATGAGACCCAGTACTTC
CASSLSSGRDETQYF
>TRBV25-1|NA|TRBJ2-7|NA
TGTGCCAGCACGAATACCGGGTCCGGTTACGAGCAGTACTTC
CASTNTGSGYEQYF
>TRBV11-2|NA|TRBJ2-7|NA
TGTGCCAGCAGCCCGTCTAGCTCGTCCTACGAGCAGTACTTC
CASSPSSSSYEQYF
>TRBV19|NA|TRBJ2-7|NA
TGTGCCAGTAGTATCCAGGCTACTGCCGAGCAGTACTTC
CASSIQATAEQYF
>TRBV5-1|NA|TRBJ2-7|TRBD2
TGCGCCAGCAGCTCCGGGACTAGCGGGAGAGAGCAGTACTTC
CASSSGTSGREQYF
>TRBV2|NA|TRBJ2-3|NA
TGTGCCAGCAGGATTGGACAAAGCACAGATACGCAGTATTTT
CASRIGQSTDTQYF
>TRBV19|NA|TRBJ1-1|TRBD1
TGTGCCAGTAGTTGGGACAGCAGAGACACTGAAGCTTTCTTT
CASSWDSRDTEAFF
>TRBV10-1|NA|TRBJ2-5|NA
TGCGCCAGCAGTGAGTCGAATTCCCCGCGGGAGACCCAGTACTTC
CASSESNSPRETQYF
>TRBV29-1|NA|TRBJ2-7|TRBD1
TGCAGCGTTGGAGGAGGACAGGGGCCCTACGAGCAGTACTTC
CSVGGGQGPYEQYF
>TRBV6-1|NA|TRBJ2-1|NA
TGTGCCAGCAGTGAGGTAGCGGAACTGGAGCAGTTCTTC
CASSEVAELEQFF
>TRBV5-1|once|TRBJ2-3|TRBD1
TGCGCCAGCGGCCCGACAGGGGGCATCAGAGATACGCAGTATTTT
CASGPTGGIRDTQYF
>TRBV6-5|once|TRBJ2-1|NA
TGTGCCAGCAGGAGTGGTGTATACAATGAGCAGTTCTTC
CASRSGVYNEQFF
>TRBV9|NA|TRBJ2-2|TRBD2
TGTGCCAGCAGCGTAGAGACTCCAGCGGGAGCAACCGGGGAGCTGTTTTTT
CASSVETPAGATGELFF
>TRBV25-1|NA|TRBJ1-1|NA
TGTGCCAGCAGTGAGAGGTACACTGAAGCTTTCTTT
CASSERYTEAFF
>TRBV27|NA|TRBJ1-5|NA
TGTGCCAGCAGTCCCTTCCCCCTAAACAGGCCTGATTTGAGCAATCAGCCCCAGCATTTT
CASSPFPLNRPDLSNQPQHF
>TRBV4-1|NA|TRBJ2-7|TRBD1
TGCGCCAGCAGCCAAAATACAGGGGGAAGCTCCTACGAGCAGTACTTC
CASSQNTGGSSYEQYF
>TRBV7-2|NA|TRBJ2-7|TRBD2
TGTGCCAGCAGCGTTGCCGGGACTAGCGGGACTCACTCCTACGAGCAGTACTTC
CASSVAGTSGTHSYEQYF
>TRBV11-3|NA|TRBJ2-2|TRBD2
TGTGCCAGCAGCTTATACGGTCCGGGACTAGCGGGAGGCAACACCGGGGAGCTGTTTTTT
CASSLYGPGLAGGNTGELFF
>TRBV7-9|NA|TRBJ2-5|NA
TGTGCCAGCAGCGGAGGGTCGTTCCCCAATAGTTTTGGGGAGACCCAGTACTTC
CASSGGSFPNSFGETQYF
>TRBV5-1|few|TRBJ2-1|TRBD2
TGCGCCAGCAGCTTGGCGGCGGGAGTGGGCTACAATGAGCAGTTCTTC
CASSLAAGVGYNEQFF
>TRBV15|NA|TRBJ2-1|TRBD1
TGTGCCACCAGCAGAGGCGGGGGACAGGGGGCCAATGAGCAGTTCTTC
CATSRGGGQGANEQFF
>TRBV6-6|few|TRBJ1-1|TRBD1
TGTGCCACCGGACAGGTGAACACTGAAGCTTTCTTT
CATGQVNTEAFF
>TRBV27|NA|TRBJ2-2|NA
TGTGCCAGCAGAAGGATTCAGGACACCGGGGAGCTGTTTTTT
CASRRIQDTGELFF
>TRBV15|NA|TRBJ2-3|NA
TGTGCCACCAGCAGGGGCAGGATTACAGATACGCAGTATTTT
CATSRGRITDTQYF